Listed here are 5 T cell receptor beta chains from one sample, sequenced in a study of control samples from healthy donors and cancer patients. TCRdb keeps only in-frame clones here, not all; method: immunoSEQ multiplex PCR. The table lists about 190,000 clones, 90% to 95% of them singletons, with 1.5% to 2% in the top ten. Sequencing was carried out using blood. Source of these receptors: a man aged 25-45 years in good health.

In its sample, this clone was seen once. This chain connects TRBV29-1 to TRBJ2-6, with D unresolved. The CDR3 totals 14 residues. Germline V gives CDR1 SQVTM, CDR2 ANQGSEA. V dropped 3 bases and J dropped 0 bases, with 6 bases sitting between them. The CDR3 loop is CSVDQSSGANVLTF. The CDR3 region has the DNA TGCAGCGTTGACCAGAGCTCTGGGGCCAACGTCCTGACTTTC.

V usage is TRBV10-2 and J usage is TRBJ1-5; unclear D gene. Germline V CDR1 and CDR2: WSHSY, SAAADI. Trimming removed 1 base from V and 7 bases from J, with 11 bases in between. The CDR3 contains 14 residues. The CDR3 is CASSELQEQQPQHF. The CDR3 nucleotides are TGCGCCAGCAGTGAGTTGCAGGAGCAGCAGCCCCAGCATTTT.

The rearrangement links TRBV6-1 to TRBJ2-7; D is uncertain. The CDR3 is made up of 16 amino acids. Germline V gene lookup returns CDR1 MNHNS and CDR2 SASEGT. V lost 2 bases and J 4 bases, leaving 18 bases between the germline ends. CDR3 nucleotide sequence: TGTGCCAGCAGTGAATTGGTACGGAGCTATGGGTACGAGCAGTACTTC. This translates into CASSELVRSYGYEQYF.

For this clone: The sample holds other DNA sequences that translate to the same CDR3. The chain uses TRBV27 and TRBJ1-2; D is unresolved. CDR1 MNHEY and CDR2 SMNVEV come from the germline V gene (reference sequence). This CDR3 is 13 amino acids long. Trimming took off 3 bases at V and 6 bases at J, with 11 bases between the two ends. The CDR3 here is CASSFAGSDGYTF. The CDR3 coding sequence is TGTGCCAGCAGTTTTGCCGGGAGCGATGGCTACACCTTC.

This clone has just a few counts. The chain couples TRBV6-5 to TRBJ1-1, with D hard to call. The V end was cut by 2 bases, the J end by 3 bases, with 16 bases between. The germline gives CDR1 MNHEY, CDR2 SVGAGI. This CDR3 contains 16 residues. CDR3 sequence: CASSYDGMVMDTEAFF. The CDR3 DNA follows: TGTGCCAGCAGTTACGACGGTATGGTGATGGACACTGAAGCTTTCTTT.